The 16 T cell receptor beta chains listed next were all sequenced from one sample in a study of cytomegalovirus exposure and HLA in healthy donors. In the PCR, 60 Vbeta and 13 Jbeta primers were used. TCRdb keeps only in-frame clones here, not all; method: immunoSEQ multiplex PCR. Here the sample spans fewer than 200,000 clones, roughly 80% being singletons. The sample comprised PBMCs. Receptors were obtained from a male donor in good health and CMV-seronegative.

This chain uses TRBV19 with TRBJ2-1, with TRBD1 as a possible D gene (5 bases). CDR3 length: 14 residues. Trimming took 3 bases from V and 7 from J, leaving 13 bases between them. CDR1 is LNHDA, CDR2 SQIVND, per germline (reference sequence). The CDR3 region is CASSIVRDANEQFF. DNA for the CDR3: TGTGCCAGTAGTATTGTCAGGGATGCAAATGAGCAGTTCTTC.

The chain uses TRBV7-8 and TRBJ1-6, with 9 bases identical to TRBD1. The CDR3 is made up of 19 amino acids. Looked up from germline, CDR1 is SGHVS and CDR2 is FQNEAQ. The V gene end was trimmed by 5 bases and the J gene end by 3 bases; junction bases not matched to a gene: 14. The CDR3 sequence: CASSVGGTGFLIYNSPLHF. For the CDR3, the DNA is TGTGCCAGCAGCGTCGGCGGGACAGGGTTTCTTATCTATAATTCACCCCTCCACTTT. Looking up the rest from reference TRBV7-8 and TRBJ1-6 gives the full variable domain: GAGVSQSPRYKVAKRGQDVALRCDPISGHVSLFWYQQALGQGPEFLTYFQNEAQLDKSGLPSDRFFAERPEGSVSTLKIQRTQQEDSAVYLCASSVGGTGFLIYNSPLHFGNGTRLTVT.

The J gene is TRBJ2-3, the V gene TRBV7-2; tentative D call: TRBD2 (5 bases). Trimming left V 2 bases short and J 2 bases short, with 8 bases between. Germline lookup yields CDR1 SGHTA and CDR2 FQGNSA. This CDR3 has 14 residues. CDR3 nucleotide sequence: TGTGCCAGCAGCTTATCGCTAGCCACAGATACGCAGTATTTT. It yields the protein CASSLSLATDTQYF.

The V and J genes are TRBV2 and TRBJ2-5; 12 bases line up with TRBD2. Germline CDR1 reads SNHLY; CDR2 reads FYNNEI. The V and J ends lost 6 bases and 5 bases, in that order; junction bases with no gene match: 4. CDR3 length: 14 residues. Here the CDR3 DNA reads TGTGCCAGCAGAGGACTAGCGGGGTCGGAGACCCAGTACTTC. It specifies CASRGLAGSETQYF.

For the CDR3, the DNA is TGTGCCTGGAGCTGGGGGGGATACACCGGGGAGCTGTTTTTT. Its translation is CAWSWGGYTGELFF. The chain is built from TRBV30 and TRBJ2-2, with TRBD2 identical over 7 bases. V shed 3 bases and J 3 bases; nucleotides not matched to a gene: 4. The CDR3 is 14 amino acids. Germline CDR1 GTSNPN, CDR2 SVGIG (reference sequence).

This rearrangement joins TRBV7-9 to TRBJ2-2; D unclear. Per germline, CDR1 SEHNR and CDR2 FQNEAQ (reference sequence). V lost 1 base to trimming and J lost 2 bases, with 5 bases between them. This CDR3 is 14 amino acids long. In DNA, the CDR3 is TGTGCCAGCAGCTTAGTCCTTAACACCGGGGAGCTGTTTTTT. It yields the protein CASSLVLNTGELFF.

The rearrangement joins TRBV4-1 to TRBJ2-7; a weak D match, TRBD2 (5 bases). The CDR3 totals 13 residues. Trimming took off 4 bases at V and 3 bases at J, with 10 bases between the two ends. Germline V gene data show CDR1 as MGHRA and CDR2 as YSYEKL. CDR3 nucleotides: TGCGCCAGCAGCCGAGGGATGGGCTACGAGCAGTACTTC. Translation: CASSRGMGYEQYF.

This clone was picked up a small number of times. V usage is TRBV14 and J usage is TRBJ1-1; 7 bases match TRBD1. This CDR3 comprises 15 residues. J gave up 0 bases and V 4 bases, and 5 bases lay outside the gene matches. Germline V lookup: CDR1 SGHDN, CDR2 FVKESK. CDR3 DNA: TGTGCCAGCAGCCCGCGACAGGGACTGAACACTGAAGCTTTCTTT. Amino acids: CASSPRQGLNTEAFF.

The genes are TRBV6-5 and TRBJ2-1, with D perhaps matching TRBD1 (5 bases). This CDR3 is built from 13 residues. CDR1 and CDR2 (germline): MNHEY, SVGAGI. Between the trimmed V and J ends, which lost 11 bases and 7 bases, there was a span of 18 bases. The DNA of the CDR3 is TGTGCCTGTGGGCAGGGCGGATTTAATGAGCAGTTCTTC. Amino acid sequence: CACGQGGFNEQFF.

The chain combines TRBV6-5 with TRBJ1-5; the D gene is possibly TRBD1 (6 bases). The V gene lost 5 bases and the J gene lost 5 bases, with 13 bases spanning the gap. Germline V CDR1 and CDR2: MNHEY, SVGAGI. The CDR3 runs to 14 residues. This CDR3 is CASSNDRSDQPQHF. The CDR3 DNA follows: TGTGCCAGCAGTAACGACAGGTCCGATCAGCCCCAGCATTTT.

The chain uses TRBV19 and TRBJ1-4; TRBD1 aligns across 7 bases. The CDR3 totals 14 residues. V lost 6 bases and J lost 4; bases outside the gene matches: 5. Germline V gene data show CDR1 as LNHDA and CDR2 as SQIVND (reference sequence). CDR3 DNA: TGTGCCAGTAGGCCAACAGGGGATAATGAAAAACTGTTTTTT. This translates into CASRPTGDNEKLFF.

The chain combines TRBV15 with TRBJ2-3; TRBD2 aligns across 10 bases. V shed 6 bases and J 2 bases; nucleotides not matched to a gene: 8. Per germline, CDR1 LNHNV and CDR2 YYDKDF (reference sequence). CDR3 length equals 16 residues. This chain's CDR3 is CATSTVAGGNTDTQYF. The CDR3 nucleotides are TGTGCCACCAGTACCGTAGCGGGGGGTAACACAGATACGCAGTATTTT.

J is TRBJ2-7 and V is TRBV5-5, with D perhaps matching TRBD1 (6 bases). Per the germline V gene, CDR1 is SGHKS and CDR2 is YYEKEE (reference sequence). The CDR3 length is 14 residues. V lost 5 bases to trimming and J lost 2 bases, with 14 bases between them. CDR3 in DNA: TGTGCCAGCAGGCTACCGGGACAAACCTACGAGCAGTACTTC. Its protein product is CASRLPGQTYEQYF.

The rearrangement uses TRBV5-1 and TRBJ1-1, with D unclear. The germline CDR1 and CDR2 sequences are SGHRS and YFSETQ. Trimming took off 4 bases at V and 5 bases at J, with 12 bases between the two ends. There are 13 residues in the CDR3. The CDR3 sequence: CASSLTSYTEAFF. For the CDR3, the DNA is TGCGCCAGCAGCCTGACTTCTTATACTGAAGCTTTCTTT.

V is TRBV29-1 and J is TRBJ2-5; D may be TRBD1 (5 bases). The CDR3 is made up of 13 amino acids. Trimming pared 2 bases from V and 4 bases from J, leaving 11 bases between. Germline CDR1 reads SQVTM; CDR2 reads ANQGSEA. In DNA form, the CDR3 reads TGCAGCGTTGAATCGGCAGGGCCAGAGACCCAGTACTTC. Translation gives CSVESAGPETQYF.

The chain has TRBV27 and TRBJ1-2, with D tentatively TRBD1 (5 bases). CDR1 and CDR2 from the germline V gene are MNHEY and SMNVEV (reference sequence). The CDR3 is 13 amino acids. Trimming took off 6 bases at V and 7 bases at J, with 15 bases between the two ends. The CDR3 here is CASSPSPRAGYTF. In DNA, the CDR3 is TGTGCCAGCAGCCCCTCACCCAGGGCTGGCTACACCTTC.